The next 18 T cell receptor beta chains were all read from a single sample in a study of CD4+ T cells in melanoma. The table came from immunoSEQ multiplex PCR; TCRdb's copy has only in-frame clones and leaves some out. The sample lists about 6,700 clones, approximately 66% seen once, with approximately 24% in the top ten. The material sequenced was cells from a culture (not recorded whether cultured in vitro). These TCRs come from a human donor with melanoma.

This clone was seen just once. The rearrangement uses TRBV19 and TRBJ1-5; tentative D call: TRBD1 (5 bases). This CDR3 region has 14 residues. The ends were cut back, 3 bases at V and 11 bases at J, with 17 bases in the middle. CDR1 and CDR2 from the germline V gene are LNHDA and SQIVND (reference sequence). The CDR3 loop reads CASSMFRRGSAQHF. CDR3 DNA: TGTGCCAGTAGTATGTTTCGGAGGGGTTCGGCCCAGCATTTT.

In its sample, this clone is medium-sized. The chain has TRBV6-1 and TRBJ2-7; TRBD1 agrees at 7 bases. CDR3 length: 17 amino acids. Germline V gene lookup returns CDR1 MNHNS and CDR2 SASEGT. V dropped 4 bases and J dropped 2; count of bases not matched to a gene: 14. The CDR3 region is CASSGWDSGTVTYEQYF. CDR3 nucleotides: TGTGCCAGCAGTGGGTGGGATTCCGGGACAGTTACCTACGAGCAGTACTTC.

CDR3 in amino acids: CSADVVTEAFF. DNA for the CDR3: TGCAGCGCTGACGTAGTCACTGAAGCTTTCTTT. This sequence joins TRBV29-1 and TRBJ1-1, with unresolved D. Germline values: CDR1 SQVTM, CDR2 ANQGSEA. Deletions cut 7 bases from V and 4 bases from J, with 10 bases between. CDR3 length: 11 amino acids.

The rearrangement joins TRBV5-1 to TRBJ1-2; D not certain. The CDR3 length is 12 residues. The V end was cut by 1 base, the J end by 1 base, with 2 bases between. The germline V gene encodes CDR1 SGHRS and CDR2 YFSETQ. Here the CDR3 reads CASSLSNYGYTF. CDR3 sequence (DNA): TGCGCCAGCAGCTTGAGTAACTATGGCTACACCTTC.

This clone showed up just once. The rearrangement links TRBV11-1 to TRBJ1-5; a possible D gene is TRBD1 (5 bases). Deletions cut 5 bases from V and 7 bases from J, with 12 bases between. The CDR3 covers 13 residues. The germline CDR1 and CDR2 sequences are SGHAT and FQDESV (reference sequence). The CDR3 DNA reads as TGTGCCAGCAGCCATGGGGGACGGCAGCCCCAGCATTTT. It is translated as CASSHGGRQPQHF.

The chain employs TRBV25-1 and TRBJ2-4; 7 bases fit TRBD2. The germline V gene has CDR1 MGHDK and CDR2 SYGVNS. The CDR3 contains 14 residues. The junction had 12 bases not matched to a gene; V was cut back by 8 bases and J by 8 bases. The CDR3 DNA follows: TGTGCCAGCGGTGGGAGGGGCGTTGAGGACATTCAGTACTTC. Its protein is CASGGRGVEDIQYF.

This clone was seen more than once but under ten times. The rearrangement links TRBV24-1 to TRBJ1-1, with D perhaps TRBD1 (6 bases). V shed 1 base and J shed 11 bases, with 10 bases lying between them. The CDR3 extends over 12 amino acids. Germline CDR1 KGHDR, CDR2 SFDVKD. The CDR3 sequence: CATSDLQGEAFF. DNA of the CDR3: TGTGCCACCAGTGATTTACAGGGAGAGGCTTTCTTT.

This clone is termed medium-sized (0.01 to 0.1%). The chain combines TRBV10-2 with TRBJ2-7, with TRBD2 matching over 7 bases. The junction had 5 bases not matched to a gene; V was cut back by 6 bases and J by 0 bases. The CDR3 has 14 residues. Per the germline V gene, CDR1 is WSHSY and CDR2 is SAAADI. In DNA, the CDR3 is TGCGCCAGCAGCCCGGGACTAAACTCCTACGAGCAGTACTTC. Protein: CASSPGLNSYEQYF.

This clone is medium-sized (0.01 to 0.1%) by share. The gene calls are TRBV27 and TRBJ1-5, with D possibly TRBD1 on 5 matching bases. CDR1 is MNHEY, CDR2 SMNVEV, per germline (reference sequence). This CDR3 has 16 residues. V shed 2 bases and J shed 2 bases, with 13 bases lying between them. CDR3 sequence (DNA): TGTGCCAGCAGTTTAAAAGGGGAGGTGCGCAATCAGCCCCAGCATTTT. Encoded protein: CASSLKGEVRNQPQHF.

The DNA for the CDR3 is TGTGCCTGGAGCCCGGACACCAATCAGCCCCAGCATTTT. Amino acid sequence: CAWSPDTNQPQHF. The chain uses TRBV30 and TRBJ1-5; TRBD1 is a possible D gene (5 bases). From germline, CDR1 is GTSNPN and CDR2 SVGIG (reference sequence). V lost 3 bases and J lost 3, with 9 bases in between. The CDR3 covers 13 residues. The entire variable domain, with the rest obtained from reference TRBV30 and TRBJ1-5, is as follows: SQTIHQWPATLVQPVGSPLSLECTVEGTSNPNLYWYRQAAGRGLQLLFYSVGIGQISSEVPQNLSASRPQDRQFILSSKKLLLSDSGFYLCAWSPDTNQPQHFGDGTRLSIL.

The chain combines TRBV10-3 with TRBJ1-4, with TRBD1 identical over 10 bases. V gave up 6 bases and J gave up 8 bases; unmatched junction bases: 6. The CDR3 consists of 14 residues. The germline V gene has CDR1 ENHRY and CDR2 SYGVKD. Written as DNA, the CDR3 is TGTGCCATCAGCCAAGGGACAGGGGAGGAAAAACTGTTTTTT. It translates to CAISQGTGEEKLFF.

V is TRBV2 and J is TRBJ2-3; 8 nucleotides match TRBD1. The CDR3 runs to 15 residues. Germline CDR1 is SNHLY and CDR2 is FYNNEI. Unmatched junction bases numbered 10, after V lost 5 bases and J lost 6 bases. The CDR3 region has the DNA TGTGCCAGCAGTCCCGGGACAGGCGGGTGGGATACGCAGTATTTT. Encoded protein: CASSPGTGGWDTQYF.

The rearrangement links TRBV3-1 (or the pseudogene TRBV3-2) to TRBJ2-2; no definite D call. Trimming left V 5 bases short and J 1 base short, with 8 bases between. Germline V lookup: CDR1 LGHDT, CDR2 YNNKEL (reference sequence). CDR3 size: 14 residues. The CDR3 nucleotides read TGTGCCAGCAGCTCCCGTAGGAACACCGGGGAGCTGTTTTTT. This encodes CASSSRRNTGELFF.

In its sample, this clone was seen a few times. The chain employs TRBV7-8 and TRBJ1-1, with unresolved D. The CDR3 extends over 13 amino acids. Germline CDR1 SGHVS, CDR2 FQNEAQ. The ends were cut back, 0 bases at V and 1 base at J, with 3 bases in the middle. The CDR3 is CASSLAANTEAFF. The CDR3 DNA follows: TGTGCCAGCAGCTTAGCGGCGAACACTGAAGCTTTCTTT.

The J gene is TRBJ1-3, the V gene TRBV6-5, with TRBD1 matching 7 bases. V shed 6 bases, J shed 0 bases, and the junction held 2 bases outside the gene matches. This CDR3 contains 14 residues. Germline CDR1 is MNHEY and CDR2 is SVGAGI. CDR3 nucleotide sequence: TGTGCCAGCAGCAGGGGGTTCTCTGGAAACACCATATATTTT. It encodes CASSRGFSGNTIYF.

CDR3: CASSFSGTGAYEQYF. CDR3 in DNA: TGTGCCAGCTCATTCTCCGGGACAGGGGCCTACGAGCAGTACTTC. The chain couples TRBV18 to TRBJ2-7; 10 bases are a match to TRBD1. The germline V gene has CDR1 KGHSH and CDR2 LQKENI. The V segment lost 5 bases and the J segment 2 bases; nucleotides outside the gene matches: 6. The CDR3 has 15 amino acids.

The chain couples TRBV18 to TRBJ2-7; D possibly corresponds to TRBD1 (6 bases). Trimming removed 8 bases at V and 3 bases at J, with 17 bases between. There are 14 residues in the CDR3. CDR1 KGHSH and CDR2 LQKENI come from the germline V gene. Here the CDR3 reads CASAPPGALYEQYF. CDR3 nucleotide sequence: TGTGCCAGCGCGCCCCCAGGGGCCCTCTACGAGCAGTACTTC.

The CDR3 is CASSQGSGGVSSYEQYF. The CDR3 nucleotides read TGTGCCAGCAGCCAAGGTAGCGGGGGGGTCAGCTCCTACGAGCAGTACTTC. V and J are TRBV3-1 (or the pseudogene TRBV3-2) and TRBJ2-7; 11 bases fit TRBD2. Per the germline V gene, CDR1 is LGHDT and CDR2 is YNNKEL (reference sequence). This CDR3 comprises 17 residues. V gave up 1 base and J gave up 0 bases; unmatched junction bases: 5.